This TCR beta chain is from a study of cytomegalovirus exposure and HLA in healthy donors. General study findings and limits: An analysis done earlier found most TCR beta V segments productive about 90% or about 30% of the time. A link between a missense DCLRE1C variant and TCR beta V- and J-gene trimming emerged from a later analysis. For most TCR sequences rarity was the rule, although some public TCRs occurred in many donors. Later, TCR association rates were found to vary by HLA locus, highest for DRB1 and lowest for HLA-C.

Use of 60 Vbeta and 13 Jbeta primers characterized the PCR. Repertoires were generated with immunoSEQ multiplex PCR, while TCRdb's copy carries only in-frame clones and drops some. The table has 150,000 to 200,000 clones, roughly 76% seen once. Notes on this clone: Its antigen is not identified.

Germline loops: CDR1 SNHLY, CDR2 FYNNEI. This CDR3 has 20 residues. The trim removed 4 bases at V and 6 bases at J, leaving 23 bases unmatched. Sequencing input: PBMCs. The chain has TRBV2 and TRBJ1-4, with 7 bases that match TRBD1. This clonotype was obtained from a human donor in good health. CDR3 DNA sequence: TGTGCCAGCAGTGTCAGAGCTACCGGGACCGCTCAAGACAGGGATGAAAAACTGTTTTTT. It is translated as CASSVRATGTAQDRDEKLFF.